This T cell receptor beta chain emerged from a study of tumor-infiltrating lymphocytes in primary liver carcinoma. V was pared by 1 base and J by 4 bases, with 3 bases of the junction left unmatched. Germline loops: CDR1 SGHRS, CDR2 YFSETQ. The CDR3 is made up of 15 amino acids. This clonotype was seen at least ten times. Constant-region priming of around 490 ng total RNA yielded TCR beta cDNA. Construction of TCR beta libraries relied on three successive nested multiplex PCR rounds employing slightly modified ARM-PCR. For around 11 cycles apiece, the opening two PCR rounds ran with TRBV1-TRBV30 forward primers and a C-beta reverse primer. TCRdb analysed the multiplex PCR reads with MiXCR anew, one entry per CDR3 protein. Of tens of thousands of distinct CDR3 sequences in the sample, less than 75% were seen once. Co-extracted RNA and DNA came from about 20-30 mg of unsorted bulk tissue. Researchers took samples from five separate regions of each tumor.

The TCR comes from a man aged 40-55 years with primary liver carcinoma and hepatitis B virus infection. The material sequenced was liver tumor tissue from sampling region 5. The subset was: tumor region T5, tumor centre. The chain uses TRBV5-1 and TRBJ1-1; 11 bases fit TRBD1. CDR3 nucleotides: TGCGCCAGCAGCTTGTCCGGGACAGGGGGCACTGAAGCTTTCTTT. It yields the protein CASSLSGTGGTEAFF. Filled out from reference TRBV5-1 and TRBJ1-1, the complete variable domain reads KAGVTQTPRYLIKTRGQQVTLSCSPISGHRSVSWYQQTPGQGLQFLFEYFSETQRNKGNFPGRFSGRQFSNSRSEMNVSTLELGDSALYLCASSLSGTGGTEAFFGQGTRLTVV.